The next 19 T cell receptor beta chains were all read from a single sample in a study of cytomegalovirus exposure and HLA in healthy donors. With 60 Vbeta and 13 Jbeta primers, the PCR was carried out. The method was immunoSEQ multiplex PCR; TCRdb's version includes in-frame clones alone and lacks a portion of them. The sample records about 130,000 clones, 76% being singletons. Sequencing was carried out using PBMCs. These receptors originate from a man in his forties or fifties in good health and CMV-seronegative.

The chain joins TRBV6-4 to TRBJ1-1, with TRBD1 as a possible D gene (5 bases). The germline V gene encodes CDR1 MRHNA and CDR2 SNTAGT. CDR3 length: 15 residues. V was trimmed by 5 bases and J by 4 bases, leaving 17 bases between them. The CDR3 protein is CASSPEGRATTEAFF. The CDR3 DNA is TGTGCCAGCAGTCCAGAAGGCAGGGCGACCACTGAAGCTTTCTTT.

The J gene is TRBJ1-6, the V gene TRBV4-2; 7 bases map to TRBD1. Germline V lookup: CDR1 LGHNA, CDR2 YNFKEQ. The CDR3 length is 17 residues. The J segment lost 7 bases and the V segment lost 5 bases, leaving 14 bases of the junction unmatched. CDR3: CASSSSTGYGSNSPLHF. The DNA for the CDR3 is TGTGCCAGCAGCTCATCGACAGGGTACGGTTCGAATTCACCCCTCCACTTT.

The chain combines TRBV14 with TRBJ2-2, with D possibly matching TRBD2 (6 bases). The V end lost 6 bases, the J end lost 6 bases, and 11 bases lay between the germline ends. The germline V gene has CDR1 SGHDN and CDR2 FVKESK. The CDR3 contains 13 residues. DNA of the CDR3: TGTGCCAGCAGTTCTAGCGTCCCCGGGGAGCTGTTTTTT. As protein: CASSSSVPGELFF.

This clone showed up just a few times. The chain couples TRBV29-1 to TRBJ1-1; 7 bases map to TRBD1. Germline loops: CDR1 SQVTM, CDR2 ANQGSEA. The CDR3 has 11 amino acids. V was pared by 8 bases and J by 2 bases, with 2 bases of the junction left unmatched. This CDR3 is CSWTGNTEAFF. The CDR3 nucleotides read TGCAGCTGGACAGGAAACACTGAAGCTTTCTTT.

As for this clone: Relative to the germline gene, one junction end is altered; a read error may explain this. V is TRBV5-1 and J is TRBJ1-4; the D is unclear. Germline V gene sequence: CDR1 SGHRS, CDR2 YFSETQ. CDR3 length equals 15 residues. The CDR3 spells CASSLAEWTNEKLLF. In DNA form, the CDR3 reads TGCGCCAGCAGCTTGGCGGAGTGGACTAATGAAAAACTGCTTTTT.

This chain uses TRBV28 with TRBJ1-1; maybe TRBD1 (6 bases). V was trimmed by 9 bases and J by 3 bases, leaving 14 bases between them. Per germline, CDR1 MDHEN and CDR2 SYDVKM. The CDR3 loop spans 13 amino acids. The CDR3 protein is CASTGGFDTEAFF. The CDR3 DNA follows: TGTGCCAGTACGGGGGGCTTCGACACTGAAGCTTTCTTT. The complete variable domain, with remaining parts taken from reference TRBV28 and TRBJ1-1, reads DVKVTQSSRYLVKRTGEKVFLECVQDMDHENMFWYRQDPGLGLRLIYFSYDVKMKEKGDIPEGYSVSREKKERFSLILESASTNQTSMYLCASTGGFDTEAFFGQGTRLTVV.

The chain carries TRBV18 and TRBJ1-6, with 7 bases that match TRBD1. The CDR3 has 15 amino acids. Germline loops: CDR1 KGHSH, CDR2 LQKENI. The V segment lost 6 bases and the J segment 1 base; nucleotides outside the gene matches: 3. CDR3 amino acids: CASSQQGSYNSPLHF. CDR3 DNA: TGTGCCAGCTCGCAACAGGGGTCCTATAATTCACCCCTCCACTTT.

This chain joins TRBV15 and TRBJ2-5; D possibly corresponds to TRBD1 (6 bases). Trimming took off 5 bases at V and 1 base at J, with 14 bases between the two ends. The CDR3 runs 15 residues. Germline CDR1 and CDR2: LNHNV and YYDKDF (reference sequence). The CDR3: CATSLRTAFQETQYF. CDR3 DNA sequence: TGTGCCACCAGCCTTCGGACAGCCTTCCAAGAGACCCAGTACTTC.

This clone was seen once. This chain connects TRBV29-1 to TRBJ2-5; the match to TRBD1 covers 9 bases. This CDR3 comprises 17 residues. Germline V gives CDR1 SQVTM, CDR2 ANQGSEA. After removal of 3 bases from V and 5 bases from J, the junction contained 16 bases not matched to a gene. In nucleotides, the CDR3 is TGCAGCGTTGAGGAGGTTAGGACAGGGGCGATGGGGGAGACCCAGTACTTC. This translates into CSVEEVRTGAMGETQYF.

This clone was detected a few times. The chain is built from TRBV4-3 and TRBJ1-3; 7 bases align to TRBD1. Per germline, CDR1 LGHNA and CDR2 YSLEER. The CDR3 loop spans 17 amino acids. Losses at the gene ends were 3 bases for V and 0 bases for J; bases not matched to a gene: 8. CDR3 coding DNA: TGCGCCAGCAGCCAGGTGGAGGACAGGTACTCTGGAAACACCATATATTTT. Its translation: CASSQVEDRYSGNTIYF.

The gene calls are TRBV2 and TRBJ2-3; a possible D gene is TRBD1 (5 bases). Germline V gene lookup returns CDR1 SNHLY and CDR2 FYNNEI. With 6 bases removed from V and 3 bases from J, the gap between germline ends came to 13 bases. This CDR3 is built from 14 residues. Here the CDR3 DNA reads TGTGCCAGCAGGGACCAATCAGGGACAGATACGCAGTATTTT. Translated: CASRDQSGTDTQYF.

V is TRBV2 and J is TRBJ2-4, with TRBD2 identical over 8 bases. CDR1 is SNHLY and CDR2 is FYNNEI in the germline V gene. V dropped 6 bases and J dropped 1; count of bases not matched to a gene: 5. The CDR3 has 15 residues. For the CDR3, the DNA is TGTGCCAGCAGCCTGACTAGCGCGGCCAAAAACATTCAGTACTTC. Amino acids: CASSLTSAAKNIQYF.

This clone has only a few counts. The chain links TRBV4-3 to TRBJ1-2, with 8 bases fitting TRBD1. Germline CDR1 reads LGHNA; CDR2 reads YSLEER. V lost 0 bases, J lost 7 bases, and 4 bases stayed unmatched. The CDR3 loop spans 14 amino acids. The CDR3 DNA sequence: TGCGCCAGCAGCCAAGAGCCGGGGACAGGTGGCTACACCTTC. It specifies CASSQEPGTGGYTF.

V is TRBV18 and J is TRBJ2-1, with 7 bases identical to TRBD2. This CDR3 region has 16 residues. In germline, CDR1 is KGHSH, CDR2 LQKENI. The ends lost 0 bases at V and 3 bases at J; junction bases unmatched: 5. CDR3 amino acids: CASSPPMAGVYNEQFF. As DNA, the CDR3 is TGTGCCAGCTCACCACCGATGGCGGGGGTCTACAATGAGCAGTTCTTC.

V gene TRBV2 combines with J gene TRBJ2-1; TRBD2 matches 9 bases. Germline CDR1 is SNHLY and CDR2 is FYNNEI. The CDR3 loop spans 16 amino acids. V lost 4 bases to trimming and J lost 2 bases; unmatched junction nucleotides: 6. The CDR3 DNA reads TGTGCCAGCAGTGTTGCTAGCGGGGCAACCTACAATGAGCAGTTCTTC. Amino acids: CASSVASGATYNEQFF.

The genes are TRBV6-6 and TRBJ1-1, with 10 nucleotides matching TRBD1. In germline, CDR1 is MNHNY, CDR2 SVGAGI (reference sequence). Trimming took 4 bases from V and 5 from J; bases not matched to a gene: 7. The CDR3 has 15 residues. CDR3 in amino acids: CASSFSGTGETEAFF. CDR3 in DNA: TGTGCCAGCAGTTTCTCCGGGACAGGGGAAACTGAAGCTTTCTTT.

The V gene is TRBV6-5, the J gene TRBJ1-1; 7 positions match TRBD1. V lost 1 base and J lost 8; bases outside the gene matches: 4. The CDR3 is made up of 13 amino acids. Germline V lookup: CDR1 MNHEY, CDR2 SVGAGI. Here the CDR3 DNA reads TGTGCCAGCAGTTACTATACGACAGGGGAAGCTTTCTTT. Protein product: CASSYYTTGEAFF.

The J gene is TRBJ1-5, the V gene TRBV5-1, with D perhaps matching TRBD1 (6 bases). Germline V lookup: CDR1 SGHRS, CDR2 YFSETQ. The V end was cut by 3 bases, the J end by 6 bases, with 16 bases between. The CDR3 spans 15 residues. CDR3 residues: CASSSSGVVGQPQHF. The CDR3 DNA reads as TGCGCCAGCAGCTCCTCAGGGGTAGTAGGTCAGCCCCAGCATTTT.

This chain uses TRBV19 with TRBJ1-6; D is unresolved. Germline values: CDR1 LNHDA, CDR2 SQIVND (reference sequence). The germline V and J ends were trimmed by 3 bases and 7 bases, with 10 bases remaining between them. This CDR3 has 14 amino acids. CDR3 nucleotide sequence: TGTGCCAGTAGTATGAGAGGGCGAAATTCACCCCTCCACTTT. Its translation is CASSMRGRNSPLHF.